Presented here are 22 T cell receptor beta chains from one specimen sequenced in a study of CD8+CD57+ T cells in acquired aplastic anemia. It was genomic DNA that served as the template for profiling TCR beta VDJ and CDR3. In TCRdb, the reads were re-called with MiXCR into one record per CDR3 protein. The sample lists about 200,000 distinct CDR3 sequences, 50% to 70% seen once, with about 60% in the top ten. Selection for sequencing was limited to patients who had shown CD8+CD57+ cell expansion by flow cytometry. The sequenced sample consisted of sorted CD4+, CD8+, or CD8+CD57+ T cells (not recorded which) from PBMCs. The origin of the receptors is a human donor with aplastic anemia.

CDR3: CASSVAGFSYEQYF. CDR3 sequence (DNA): TGTGCCAGCAGCGTAGCAGGGTTCTCCTACGAGCAGTACTTC. This rearrangement joins TRBV9 to TRBJ2-7, with D possibly matching TRBD1 (5 bases). The CDR3 extends over 14 amino acids. The V end was cut by 0 bases, the J end by 0 bases, with 7 bases between. Germline V CDR1 and CDR2: SGDLS, YYNGEE.

The gene calls are TRBV2 and TRBJ2-7; D perhaps matches TRBD1 (7 bases). Germline V gene lookup returns CDR1 SNHLY and CDR2 FYNNEI. Trimming removed 7 bases at V and 4 bases at J, with 20 bases between. This CDR3 spans 15 amino acids. CDR3 DNA sequence: TGTGCCAGCAACCACGGGGGACAGACCTCTTACGAGCAGTACTTC. This gives the protein CASNHGGQTSYEQYF. Together with reference TRBV2 and TRBJ2-7, the CDR3 gives the full variable domain: EPEVTQTPSHQVTQMGQEVILRCVPISNHLYFYWYRQILGQKVEFLVSFYNNEISEKSEIFDDQFSVERPDGSNFTLKIRSTKLEDSAMYFCASNHGGQTSYEQYFGPGTRLTVT.

This clonotype was seen ten or more times. The V gene is TRBV6-1, the J gene TRBJ2-3; maybe TRBD1 (5 bases). The V gene lost 4 bases and the J gene lost 5 bases, with 10 bases spanning the gap. CDR1 is MNHNS, CDR2 SASEGT, per germline. There are 13 residues in the CDR3. This CDR3 is CASSGTSEDTQYF. The CDR3 DNA reads TGTGCCAGCAGTGGGACATCTGAAGATACGCAGTATTTT.

Comments on this clonotype: One junction end does not reproduce the germline sequence, and a read error may be involved. The chain combines TRBV20-1 with TRBJ1-5; perhaps TRBD1 as D (6 bases). Looked up from germline, CDR1 is DFQATT and CDR2 is SNEGSKA (reference sequence). CDR3 size: 14 residues. CDR3 in amino acids: CRARDSGDYQPQHF. The CDR3 coding sequence is TGCAGGGCTAGAGATTCAGGGGATTATCAGCCCCAGCATTTT.

There are a few counts of this clonotype. The chain uses TRBV15 and TRBJ2-7; 12 bases agree with TRBD2. Germline V gene lookup returns CDR1 LNHNV and CDR2 YYDKDF (reference sequence). This CDR3 contains 16 residues. V was clipped by 2 bases and J by 6 bases; unmatched bases: 8. This CDR3 reads CATSRLTSGRTGEQYF. Here the CDR3 DNA reads TGTGCCACCAGCAGACTGACTAGCGGGAGAACGGGCGAGCAGTACTTC.

The chain employs TRBV20-1 and TRBJ1-2; TRBD1 matches 10 bases. J was trimmed by 2 bases and V by 3 bases; bases with no gene match: 9. The CDR3 has 16 amino acids. The germline V gene has CDR1 DFQATT and CDR2 SNEGSKA (reference sequence). The CDR3 protein is CSASMDRGGLNYGYTF. CDR3 nucleotide sequence: TGCAGTGCTAGTATGGACAGGGGGGGACTGAACTATGGCTACACCTTC.

On this clonotype itself: Given the absence of the conserved phenylalanine or tryptophan at the CDR3 end, a read error is likely. The DNA is left out, because the CDR3 cannot be placed on it with certainty; the CDR3 is given as TCRdb lists it. V is TRBV29-1 and J is TRBJ2-2; the DNA was not used to check the table's D call, TRBD1. The CDR3 sequence runs 17 residues, both termini included. CDR1 and CDR2 (germline): SQVTM, ANQGSEA. CDR3: CSASDPLVRGTPGSCFL.

Written as DNA, the CDR3 is TGTGCCACCATCCGGGACAGTAACTATGGCTACACCTTC. Translating gives CATIRDSNYGYTF. The J gene is TRBJ1-2, the V gene TRBV10-3; 7 nucleotides agree with TRBD1. V trimming: 10 bases; J trimming: 1 base; junction bases outside the gene matches: 6. The V gene's germline CDR1 is ENHRY and CDR2 SYGVKD. This CDR3 is built from 13 residues.

This chain connects TRBV7-9 to TRBJ1-5, with no clear D. The CDR3 is 14 residues long. Germline V gene sequence: CDR1 SEHNR, CDR2 FQNEAQ (reference sequence). Deletions cut 1 base from V and 2 bases from J, with 6 bases between. CDR3 sequence reads: CASSLGAGNQPQHF. DNA for the CDR3: TGTGCCAGCAGCTTAGGGGCGGGCAATCAGCCCCAGCATTTT.

CDR3 residues: CSAIPLGLIYGYTF. The DNA for the CDR3 is TGCAGTGCTATCCCCCTCGGACTGATCTATGGCTACACCTTC. V is TRBV20-1 and J is TRBJ1-2; D is unresolved. The CDR3 runs 14 residues. Germline V gene data show CDR1 as DFQATT and CDR2 as SNEGSKA (reference sequence). Between the trimmed V and J ends, which lost 4 bases and 4 bases, there was a span of 16 bases.

This rearrangement joins TRBV4-2 to TRBJ2-7, with D unclear. Germline V gene lookup returns CDR1 LGHNA and CDR2 YNFKEQ. The CDR3 length is 13 residues. V was clipped by 0 bases and J by 3 bases, with 6 bases between them. DNA of the CDR3: TGTGCCAGCAGCCAAGATGGTGTCTACGAGCAGTACTTC. Translating it yields CASSQDGVYEQYF.

The chain joins TRBV2 to TRBJ2-7, with 8 positions matching TRBD2. Germline trimming cut 4 bases from V and 5 bases from J; bases unmatched to any gene: 4. CDR1 and CDR2 (germline): SNHLY, FYNNEI. The CDR3 has 13 residues. CDR3 residues: CASSVSGDDEQYF. Here the CDR3 DNA reads TGTGCCAGCAGTGTTAGCGGGGACGACGAGCAGTACTTC.

V gene TRBV7-8 combines with J gene TRBJ1-1; D is unresolved. The V and J ends lost 1 base and 1 base respectively, with 7 bases between them. The CDR3 spans 14 residues. Germline assignment: CDR1 SGHVS and CDR2 FQNEAQ. For the CDR3, the DNA is TGTGCCAGCAGCTTAGATCGTCGGAACACTGAAGCTTTCTTT. Translated, it gives CASSLDRRNTEAFF.

Turning to this clonotype: The junction departs from the called germline gene at one end, perhaps through a read error. The J gene is TRBJ1-4, the V gene TRBV2, with 11 bases matching TRBD1. There are 14 residues in the CDR3. Germline V gives CDR1 SNHLY, CDR2 FYNNEI. The chain's CDR3 is CASSGTGGNEKLSF. The DNA for the CDR3 is TGTGCCAGCAGTGGGACAGGGGGCAATGAAAAACTGTCTTTT.

In this sample, this clonotype turned up a few times. In DNA, the CDR3 is TGTGCCAGCAGCTTAGGTCAGAAACTCCAAGAGACCCAGTACTTC. This translates into CASSLGQKLQETQYF. The V gene is TRBV7-8, the J gene TRBJ2-5; D is uncertain. Germline-derived CDR1 and CDR2 are SGHVS and FQNEAQ. The CDR3 length is 15 residues. V lost 1 base and J lost 1, with 10 bases in between.

This sequence joins TRBV11-2 and TRBJ2-1, with TRBD1 matching 7 bases. With V trimmed by 6 bases and J by 12 bases, 11 bases remained unmatched. The CDR3 has 13 amino acids. Germline lookup yields CDR1 SGHAT and CDR2 FQNNGV. DNA of the CDR3: TGTGCCAGCAGTACGAAGGGGGCTGAGGTGCAGTTCTTC. Protein: CASSTKGAEVQFF.

The chain employs TRBV2 and TRBJ2-3, with D possibly being TRBD1 (6 bases). The CDR3 is 13 amino acids. Trimming took off 4 bases at V and 6 bases at J, with 11 bases between the two ends. CDR1 is SNHLY and CDR2 is FYNNEI in the germline V gene. This CDR3 reads CASSGPGVDTQYF. The CDR3 DNA sequence: TGTGCCAGCAGTGGCCCAGGGGTGGATACGCAGTATTTT.

Comments on this clonotype: This likely comes from a read error, as the CDR3 has no conserved phenylalanine or tryptophan at its end. The genes are TRBV5-4 and TRBJ2-3, with TRBD2 identical over 12 bases. The CDR3 runs to 15 residues. V lost 0 bases to trimming and J lost 11 bases; unmatched junction nucleotides: 7. The germline CDR1 and CDR2 sequences are SGHNT and YYREEE (reference sequence). The CDR3 here is CASSLDGRTSGVQYL. The CDR3 region has the DNA TGTGCCAGCAGCTTGGACGGTCGGACTAGCGGGGTGCAGTATTTG.

This clonotype was picked up a small number of times. The J gene is TRBJ1-6, the V gene TRBV7-6; D remains unclear. V lost 1 base and J 10 bases, leaving 14 bases between the germline ends. The CDR3 sequence is 15 residues long. Germline CDR1 is SGHVS and CDR2 is FNYEAQ. CDR3 DNA: TGTGCCAGCAGCTTAGGGCGCGGGTTATTATCACCCCTCCACTTT. Translation: CASSLGRGLLSPLHF.

The rearrangement links TRBV13 to TRBJ1-6; perhaps TRBD1 as D (6 bases). Per the germline V gene, CDR1 is PRHDT and CDR2 is FYEKMQ (reference sequence). CDR3 size: 14 residues. V lost 5 bases and J 10 bases, leaving 15 bases between the germline ends. The CDR3 bases are TGTGCCAGCAGCACCAGGGGACGGACGTCACCCCTCCACTTT. It encodes CASSTRGRTSPLHF. The complete variable domain, with remaining parts taken from reference TRBV13 and TRBJ1-6, reads AAGVIQSPRHLIKEKRETATLKCYPIPRHDTVYWYQQGPGQDPQFLISFYEKMQSDKGSIPDRFSAQQFSDYHSELNMSSLELGDSALYFCASSTRGRTSPLHFGNGTRLTVT.

The chain uses TRBV20-1 and TRBJ1-2, with D perhaps matching TRBD1 (6 bases). The germline V gene has CDR1 DFQATT and CDR2 SNEGSKA (reference sequence). V lost 0 bases and J 5 bases, leaving 10 bases between the germline ends. The CDR3 length is 13 residues. This chain's CDR3 is CSAREDSIYGYTF. The CDR3 coding sequence is TGCAGTGCTAGAGAGGACAGTATTTATGGCTACACCTTC.

The gene calls are TRBV30 and TRBJ1-2; D not certain. Germline lookup yields CDR1 GTSNPN and CDR2 SVGIG (reference sequence). Trimming left V 2 bases short and J 5 bases short, with 9 bases between. CDR3 length equals 12 residues. In DNA, the CDR3 is TGTGCCTGGAGTAAAGGAAGATATGGCTACACCTTC. It is translated as CAWSKGRYGYTF.